This TCR beta chain emerged from a study of cytomegalovirus exposure and HLA in healthy donors (dated by TCRdb to the late 2010s). Some background on the complete study: An earlier analysis of several hundred of the donors reported 250 to 300 Gb of sequence data and 117 million unique TCR beta sequences from about 179 million T cells. An early release that covered around 590 HLA-typed donors contained approximately 300 gigabases of sequencing data and some 87 million unique TCR sequences. Of the roughly 420 genotyped donors, roughly 76% were placed in the genetic ancestry cluster associated with self-reported Caucasian donors. The study was designed to test whether signatures of past pathogen exposure could be identified by cataloging public T cell receptors. The study profiled the T cell repertoires of about 640 subjects by immunosequencing and related them to cytomegalovirus serostatus. Along with the approximately 600-subject first cohort, a separate validation cohort of over 90 different subjects was used. To predict cytomegalovirus infection status, the study brought together high-throughput TCR immunosequencing, statistical association of individual TCRs with disease status, and machine learning. A later analysis re-examined previously published TCR beta repertoires from about 670 donors and added high-resolution HLA genotyping to investigate patterns of TCR occurrence. The later analysis used no new phenotypic data to find candidate immune exposures, relying instead on TCR beta sequences and their occurrence across donors. An earlier analysis of 500 to 650 of the donors applied high-throughput TCR beta sequencing to assess whether each TCR beta V gene segment acted as functional or pseudogenic. Donor age, sex, ethnicity and CMV serostatus were compiled alongside the repertoire data. Genome-wide SNP genotypes for about 65% of the roughly 670 donors were used in a later genetic analysis, which treated that subset as a discovery cohort. All discovery cohort repertoires had been generated on a single sequencing platform. HLA typing covered class I and class II loci at four-digit resolution. Typing coverage varied by locus: about 629-630 donors for A, B, C, DRB1 and DQB1; roughly 500 for DQA1; 606 for DPA1; some 470 for DPB1. Roughly 5 DR-DQ haplotypes were handled as single units for association and clustering because linkage in the cohort was strong. Among over 350 genotyped donors of the cohort, an average of 235,054 unique TCR beta nucleotide sequences were sequenced per donor, roughly 20% of them non-productive.

The CDR3 goes from the cysteine to the phenylalanine over 14 residues. The DNA shown is the 42-base CDR3, in frame from base 1. CDR1 and CDR2 are drawn from the germline V gene: SGDLS, YYNGEE. The V and J ends are trimmed by 0 bases and 6 bases, leaving 10 bases between them. The cohort comprised 666 healthy bone marrow donors. At the time of sampling, every cohort member was nominally healthy, though immune exposures that went unrecorded were likely present. The donor tested CMV seronegative, placing the donor among the 350 to 400 seronegative members of the cohort. Each donor provided a peripheral blood sample, and peripheral blood mononuclear cells were used for TCR beta sequencing. The Qiagen DNeasy Blood Extraction Kit was used to extract genomic DNA from the blood cell samples. The study at large found these results: A later analysis associated 16,951 TCR beta sequences with specific HLA alleles at a false discovery rate of 0.05. A further reported finding was that TCR beta sequences accurately predicted the HLA-A and HLA-B alleles for most subjects in the first cohort. In an earlier analysis of some 500 of the donors, most TCR beta V segments appeared in productive rearrangements about 87% or about 30% of the time, broadly matching IMGT annotations. The authors suggested that the approach could potentially be extended to other disease states and immunological phenotypes. HLA typing was unavailable for some donors at each locus, so association tests used only the typed subset. The earlier analysis of around 600 of the donors excluded about 16 rarely observed V segments, including chromosome 9 orphons, because counts were too low. When HLA alleles, especially DR and DQ, strongly co-occurred, TCR associations were difficult to assign to individual alleles. The only immune exposure information available for the cohort was CMV serostatus. A later analysis found that HLA-associated TCR beta chains were more clonally expanded and had lower generation probabilities than equally common non-associated chains. A later genetic analysis associated a missense DCLRE1C variant with V-gene and J-gene trimming of TCR beta chains, and an independent cohort replicated the association. A cluster of highly shared sequence variants was judged likely to be a technical artifact of the sequencing pipeline. Three of the identified cytomegalovirus-associated TCR beta chains were confirmed in vitro to be specific for cytomegalovirus antigens. In both the original and validation cohorts, the classifier was reported to diagnose cytomegalovirus status with high specificity and sensitivity. Correlated functional status among segregating V segments might be attributable to linkage disequilibrium, but an unknown experimental factor could not be ruled out. This cohort had only TCR beta chains sequenced, and the lack of alpha or paired-chain data limited which features could be detected. Most TCR sequences were observed very rarely across donors, whereas some public TCRs were present in many individuals. In a later genetic analysis, fewer N-insertions in productive TCRs were reported among donors in an Asian-associated ancestry cluster than the 666-donor mean. In a later analysis, several top co-occurrence clusters were reported to appear linked to parvovirus B19, influenza, CMV and Epstein-Barr virus. Some IMGT-functional V segments, including TRBV6-2 and TRBV6-3, could not be told apart with the 87-base-pair reads, so those segments were excluded. Roughly uniform sequencing depth across donors was assumed in presence/absence analyses, although this assumption may not hold. Most CMV-associated TCR beta chains appeared to be HLA-restricted in a later analysis, and the HLA associations seemed to be driven largely by CMV exposure. A total of about 180 TCR beta chains were listed by the study as associated with cytomegalovirus. According to a later analysis, TCR association rates differed among HLA loci, with DRB1 alleles showing the most associated TCRs and HLA-C alleles showing the fewest.

This clone has only a few counts. The antigen this receptor binds is unknown. The input lacks base qualities; no much larger clone sits a single base away. Receptors were amplified or captured by the immunoSEQ multiplex PCR assay. A mixture of 60 forward primers for TCR Vbeta segments and 13 reverse primers for TCR Jbeta segments was used in the multiplex PCR. The CDR3 region of rearranged TCR beta genes was amplified from genomic DNA with a multiplex PCR assay. Amplified TCR beta libraries were sequenced as 87-base-pair reads on the Illumina HiSeq System. Regarding the original processing steps: A later analysis counted tens of millions of unique TCR beta chains across the roughly 700 repertoires, and 10 million to 11 million of these chains were shared by at least two donors. To remove PCR and sequencing errors, raw reads were error-corrected and collapsed into unique sequences using a nearest-neighbor algorithm that merged closely related sequences. To assign V, D and J gene segments, CDR3 sequences were aligned to IMGT reference sequences. For a sequence to be retained, at least a six-nucleotide match to both a V gene segment and a J gene segment was required. Rearrangements were classified as productive when the CDR3 lacked stop codons and remained in frame with V and J, and all other rearrangements were classified as non-productive. Following IMGT convention, CDR3 was defined as the stretch from the second conserved V-encoded cysteine to the conserved J-encoded phenylalanine. Sequences without an unambiguous match to a single V gene segment were excluded from the earlier analysis of 587 of the donors. An earlier analysis of several hundred of the donors classified V segments as functional when productive rearrangements were above 56.7% and as segregating when the standard deviation between donors was above 5%. To diagnose cytomegalovirus status from the catalog of TCR beta chain sequences, a statistical classification framework was built. V and J gene assignment, in a later analysis, came from comparing TCR nucleotide sequences with IMGT/GENE-DB human TR gene sequences. The TCRdist pipeline was used in a later analysis to assign CDR3 sequences and most-parsimonious VDJ recombination scenarios. In a later analysis, each TCR beta chain was defined by its CDR3 amino acid sequence together with its V-gene family, and reads lacking a unique V-gene family were excluded. As a way to deal with suspected cross-contamination and a sequencing artifact, a later analysis dropped over 550 nucleotide sequences that were highly shared and had low generation probability. For each public chain, a later analysis derived a clonal expansion index from normalized ranks of inferred template counts within each repertoire. A later analysis computed generation probabilities with a VDJ recombination model fitted to out-of-frame rearrangements, and checked the results against IGoR. A later analysis scored TCR-TCR, TCR-HLA and TCR-CMV co-occurrence with hypergeometric tests, applying a repertoire-size bias correction to TCR pairs. A later analysis estimated false discovery rates by permuting HLA or CMV assignments 20 times. A later analysis grouped co-occurring TCRs with DBSCAN, adding TCRdist sequence similarity when clustering within HLA-allele-positive subsets. Repertoires with fewer than 30,000 or more than 120,000 public chains were left out of co-occurrence clustering, as were four to six repertoires with anomalous nucleotide sharing. Imported from immuneACCESS, the table was reduced by TCRdb to in-frame sequences with V and J called. These copies leave out some clones; in studies compared against another copy, an unresolved V gene accounts for under half, and the cause of the remainder is not known. From that table come the V and J calls and clone size; the DNA was used to work out D and trimming. The sample includes 100,000 to 150,000 clones, with approximately 77% observed a single time. Roughly 1.8% of the sample rests with the top ten.

The sequenced material came from PBMCs. The sequence was obtained from a man younger than 30 in good health and CMV-seronegative. Here the chain combines TRBV9 and TRBJ2-1; no D segment can be confidently identified. The CDR3 region has the sequence CASSVDGRINEQFF. In nucleotides, the sequence is TGTGCCAGCAGCGTAGATGGCAGAATCAATGAGCAGTTCTTC. Joined to the reference TRBV9 and TRBJ2-1 proteins, this CDR3 gives the full variable domain: DSGVTQTPKHLITATGQRVTLRCSPRSGDLSVYWYQQSLDQGLQFLIQYYNGEERAKGNILERFSAQQFPDLHSELNLSSLELGDSALYFCASSVDGRINEQFFGPGTRLTVL.